One T cell receptor beta chain is described in this entry. Its cognate antigen is unknown. Germline V CDR1 and CDR2: SGHVS, FNYEAQ. The V gene lost 1 base and the J gene lost 5 bases, with 18 bases spanning the gap. The CDR3 has 16 residues. The time point denotes: newly diagnosed, previously untreated cHL patient sample. Untreated, newly diagnosed classical Hodgkin lymphoma PBMCs served for comparison. Sequencing used immunoSEQ multiplex PCR; TCRdb keeps in-frame clones, though not all of them. The table records some 26,000 clones, approximately 93% of them present only once. This sample was taken from a study of PD-1 blockade in classical Hodgkin lymphoma. Broader study findings: At baseline, newly diagnosed patients reportedly showed less TCR diversity than healthy donors.

This sequence joins TRBV7-6 and TRBJ2-7; the D gene is possibly TRBD2 (6 bases). The source is a human donor with classical Hodgkin lymphoma. Material for sequencing was peripheral blood mononuclear cells (PBMCs). The CDR3 region is CASSLVAGTPGNEQYF. The CDR3 nucleotides read TGTGCCAGCAGCTTAGTCGCGGGGACCCCGGGCAACGAGCAGTACTTC.